These 28 T cell receptor beta chains share one sample of origin, sequenced in a study of blood T cells in healthy people across ages. Then a second PCR, running roughly 7 to 11 cycles, was carried out with a sample-barcoded 5' primer and a J-beta primer mix. One entry per CDR3 protein results from TCRdb running MiXCR on the 5' RACE reads. Among roughly 930,000 distinct CDR3 sequences listed, around 49% were seen once. The sample taken for sequencing was blood. Every receptor here comes from a young man in good health.

The chain employs TRBV20-1 and TRBJ2-7, with 13 nucleotides matching TRBD2. V lost 6 bases, J lost 7 bases, and 12 bases stayed unmatched. The CDR3 length is 15 residues. From germline, CDR1 is DFQATT and CDR2 SNEGSKA (reference sequence). CDR3: CSAGGLAGDGSEQYF. CDR3 sequence (DNA): TGCAGTGCGGGTGGACTAGCGGGAGACGGGAGTGAGCAGTACTTC.

This chain links TRBV20-1 with TRBJ1-2, with a tentative D call TRBD1 (6 bases). The germline V gene has CDR1 DFQATT and CDR2 SNEGSKA (reference sequence). V was pared by 1 base and J by 6 bases, with 12 bases between. The CDR3 loop spans 13 amino acids. CDR3 bases: TGCAGTGCTAGAGCCGACAGGCGCGATGGCTACACCTTC. This encodes CSARADRRDGYTF.

The V and J genes are TRBV12-3 or TRBV12-4 and TRBJ1-5; TRBD1 agrees at 9 bases. Trimming at V came to 5 bases and at J to 6 bases, leaving 11 bases not matched to a gene. The CDR3 spans 16 residues. The CDR3 DNA reads TGTGCCAGCAGTGCCGGGACAGGGAGGGGAACTCAGCCCCAGCATTTT. Encoded protein: CASSAGTGRGTQPQHF.

This clonotype was detected ten times or more. The CDR3 DNA follows: TGCAGTGCTAGCGGGAACCCATCCTACGAGCAGTACTTC. Amino acid sequence: CSASGNPSYEQYF. The rearrangement joins TRBV20-1 to TRBJ2-7, with D possibly matching TRBD2 (5 bases). V was shortened by 3 bases and J by 1 base, with 10 bases between the two germline ends. The germline gives CDR1 DFQATT, CDR2 SNEGSKA (reference sequence). The CDR3 has 13 residues.

This clonotype was detected only a few times. This could be a read error, since a much larger clone is one nucleotide away. This sequence joins TRBV7-2 and TRBJ2-5; 7 bases map to TRBD1. V shed 5 bases, J shed 11 bases, and the junction held 14 bases outside the gene matches. Per germline, CDR1 SGHTA and CDR2 FQGNSA. The CDR3 loop spans 14 amino acids. The CDR3 protein is CASSISRGTGEQYF. In DNA form, the CDR3 reads TGTGCCAGCAGCATAAGCAGGGGGACGGGTGAGCAGTACTTC. The whole variable domain, filled in from reference TRBV7-2 and TRBJ2-5, reads GAGVSQSPSNKVTEKGKDVELRCDPISGHTALYWYRQSLGQGLEFLIYFQGNSAPDKSGLPSDRFSAERTGGSVSTLTIQRTQQEDSAVYLCASSISRGTGEQYFGPGTRLLVL.

Worth noting for this clonotype: A much larger clone is a single base away; this may be a read error. This chain uses TRBV4-1 with TRBJ1-2; D unclear. CDR3 size: 14 residues. V was shortened by 1 base and J by 0 bases, with 6 bases between the two germline ends. Germline CDR1 and CDR2: MGHRA and YSYEKL. This CDR3 is CASSQAGSNYGYTF. The CDR3 DNA is TGCGCCAGCAGCCAAGCTGGGTCTAACTATGGCTACACCTTC.

This clonotype was detected only a few times. V is TRBV25-1 and J is TRBJ2-1, with 7 bases identical to TRBD2. V gave up 1 base and J gave up 8 bases; unmatched junction bases: 5. The germline V gene encodes CDR1 MGHDK and CDR2 SYGVNS. This CDR3 region has 14 residues. CDR3 sequence reads: CASSESRTRDEQFF. CDR3 bases: TGTGCCAGCAGTGAATCAAGGACTAGAGATGAGCAGTTCTTC.

The genes are TRBV28 and TRBJ2-1; 11 bases map to TRBD1. Germline assignment: CDR1 MDHEN and CDR2 SYDVKM. The ends lost 4 bases at V and 6 bases at J; junction bases unmatched: 5. CDR3 size: 15 residues. CDR3 in DNA: TGTGCCAGCAGTTCCGGGACAGGGGGGATCAATGAGCAGTTCTTC. This translates into CASSSGTGGINEQFF.

The V and J genes are TRBV6-5 and TRBJ2-1; possibly TRBD1 or TRBD2 for D (5 bases each). The V end was cut by 5 bases, the J end by 8 bases, with 16 bases between. The CDR3 loop spans 14 amino acids. Germline lookup yields CDR1 MNHEY and CDR2 SVGAGI. DNA for the CDR3: TGTGCCAGCAGTGGGGGAGAGGGTTGGGATGAGCAGTTCTTC. The encoded protein is CASSGGEGWDEQFF.

The J gene is TRBJ2-3, the V gene TRBV12-3 or TRBV12-4, with TRBD2 identical over 9 bases. Losses at the gene ends were 6 bases for V and 10 bases for J; bases not matched to a gene: 14. The CDR3 contains 15 residues. The CDR3 sequence: CASRLSAGGQSPQYF. The DNA for the CDR3 is TGTGCCAGCAGACTCTCCGCGGGGGGGCAGAGCCCGCAGTATTTT.

The table lists this clonotype with a few counts. This chain joins TRBV30 and TRBJ2-1, with D maybe TRBD2 (5 bases). Per the germline V gene, CDR1 is GTSNPN and CDR2 is SVGIG (reference sequence). This CDR3 has 11 amino acids. V was trimmed by 1 base and J by 13 bases, leaving 11 bases between them. The chain's CDR3 is CAWSGASNQFF. CDR3 in DNA: TGTGCCTGGAGTGGGGCTAGCAACCAGTTCTTC.

This clonotype has more than one count but fewer than ten. This chain joins TRBV7-2 and TRBJ2-5, with D maybe TRBD2 (5 bases). V lost 5 bases and J 4 bases, leaving 11 bases between the germline ends. The CDR3 extends over 13 amino acids. CDR1 and CDR2 (germline): SGHTA, FQGNSA. Written as DNA, the CDR3 is TGTGCCAGCAGCAGAAGAGGGATAGAGACCCAGTACTTC. Amino acid sequence: CASSRRGIETQYF.

This clonotype was seen a handful of times. V and J are TRBV25-1 and TRBJ1-2; D call uncertain. The CDR3 is made up of 15 amino acids. Trimming took off 0 bases at V and 4 bases at J, with 12 bases between the two ends. Germline loops: CDR1 MGHDK, CDR2 SYGVNS. CDR3: CASSEYNSASYGYTF. CDR3 in DNA: TGTGCCAGCAGTGAATATAACAGTGCTTCCTATGGCTACACCTTC.

The chain couples TRBV6-1 to TRBJ2-6; TRBD1 is a possible D gene (7 bases). This CDR3 contains 15 residues. Looked up from germline, CDR1 is MNHNS and CDR2 is SASEGT. V lost 7 bases and J 3 bases, leaving 13 bases between the germline ends. The CDR3 sequence is CASKEGASGANVLTF. Written as DNA, the CDR3 is TGTGCCAGCAAGGAGGGGGCGAGTGGGGCCAACGTCCTGACTTTC.

This chain links TRBV7-2 with TRBJ2-5; D perhaps matches TRBD2 (5 bases). Near its end, the DNA agrees better with TRBJ2-7, so the J call may be wrong. The germline gives CDR1 SGHTA, CDR2 FQGNSA. There are 13 residues in the CDR3. CDR3 sequence reads: CASNYYLAPEQYF. The CDR3 bases are TGTGCCAGCAACTACTACTTAGCGCCCGAGCAGTACTTC.

The chain combines TRBV12-3 or TRBV12-4 with TRBJ2-5; 7 nucleotides line up with TRBD2. CDR3 length: 18 residues. The ends lost 5 bases at V and 0 bases at J; junction bases unmatched: 15. CDR3 DNA: TGTGCCAGCAGTCGAGATGCCCGACTAGCAGCTGACCAAGAGACCCAGTACTTC. As protein: CASSRDARLAADQETQYF.

This chain joins TRBV4-1 and TRBJ1-5; D not certain. CDR3 size: 16 residues. V was pared by 0 bases and J by 4 bases, with 13 bases between. In germline, CDR1 is MGHRA, CDR2 YSYEKL. Here the CDR3 reads CASSQESGSGNQPQHF. The CDR3 region has the DNA TGCGCCAGCAGCCAAGAATCCGGGAGCGGGAATCAGCCCCAGCATTTT.

The V call is TRBV6-6, the J call TRBJ2-6, with D possibly TRBD2 on 5 matching bases. The length of the CDR3 is 17 residues. V was cut by 4 bases and J by 2 bases, with 15 bases left in between. CDR1 and CDR2 (germline): MNHNY, SVGAGI (reference sequence). The CDR3: CASSSAGSLAGANVLTF. The DNA for the CDR3 is TGTGCCAGCAGTTCCGCGGGCTCGTTGGCTGGGGCCAACGTCCTGACTTTC.

As to this clonotype: This sequence may be a read error, since a much larger clone differs from it by one base. The gene calls are TRBV2 and TRBJ1-5; D perhaps matches TRBD1 (6 bases). The CDR3 has 15 amino acids. Per germline, CDR1 SNHLY and CDR2 FYNNEI. The CDR3 region is CASTSLVRGGQPRHF. In DNA form, the CDR3 reads TGTGCCAGCACTTCACTTGTCAGGGGTGGTCAGCCCCGGCATTTT.

The V call is TRBV3-1, the J call TRBJ2-1; 8 nucleotides match TRBD1. CDR1 and CDR2 (germline): LGHDT, YNNKEL (reference sequence). The CDR3 contains 15 residues. V lost 4 bases, J lost 10 bases, and 12 bases stayed unmatched. CDR3 protein: CASSPSLDRVVEQFF. In DNA, the CDR3 is TGTGCCAGCAGCCCATCATTGGACAGGGTCGTCGAGCAGTTCTTC.

This clonotype was seen only a few times. This chain links TRBV28 with TRBJ2-5; tentative D call: TRBD2 (6 bases). Germline CDR1 and CDR2: MDHEN and SYDVKM. The CDR3 contains 15 residues. Between the trimmed V and J ends, which lost 6 bases and 4 bases, there was a span of 18 bases. Here the CDR3 DNA reads TGTGCCAGCAGACTGGGAGGTGGGCTAGTAGAGACCCAGTACTTC. It yields the protein CASRLGGGLVETQYF.

This clonotype was seen more than once but under ten times. The V gene is TRBV18, the J gene TRBJ2-7; 11 bases align to TRBD1. The CDR3 length is 18 residues. Per the germline V gene, CDR1 is KGHSH and CDR2 is LQKENI. V gave up 2 bases and J gave up 2 bases; unmatched junction bases: 11. This chain's CDR3 is CASSPRTGGDKDPYEQYF. The CDR3 bases are TGTGCCAGCTCACCAAGGACAGGGGGCGATAAGGACCCCTACGAGCAGTACTTC.

V gene TRBV20-1 combines with J gene TRBJ2-7; D could derive from TRBD1 or TRBD2 (5 bases each). CDR1 is DFQATT, CDR2 SNEGSKA, per germline (reference sequence). V lost 6 bases to trimming and J lost 1 base, with 13 bases between them. The CDR3 runs to 13 residues. For the CDR3, the DNA is TGCAGTGCCGAGAGGGGCGGATCCTACGAGCAGTACTTC. Its translation is CSAERGGSYEQYF.

This clonotype was recorded a few times. The rearrangement uses TRBV24-1 and TRBJ1-5, with D uncertain. V lost 6 bases to trimming and J lost 2 bases, with 10 bases between them. The germline V gene encodes CDR1 KGHDR and CDR2 SFDVKD. The CDR3 length is 14 residues. CDR3 bases: TGTGCCACCAGTACGGGGTCAGGCAATCAGCCCCAGCATTTT. Translation gives CATSTGSGNQPQHF.

In this sample, this clonotype turned up once. The chain joins TRBV20-1 to TRBJ2-3; no firm D call. V dropped 3 bases and J dropped 0 bases, with 10 bases sitting between them. CDR3 length: 14 residues. The germline V gene has CDR1 DFQATT and CDR2 SNEGSKA (reference sequence). CDR3 sequence (DNA): TGCAGTGCTAGTACTACCTCTAGCACAGATACGCAGTATTTT. Translation gives CSASTTSSTDTQYF.

This clonotype was counted a single time. The V and J genes are TRBV9 and TRBJ2-1; maybe TRBD1 (5 bases). V gave up 4 bases and J gave up 0 bases, with 17 bases separating them. This CDR3 has 17 residues. CDR1 and CDR2 (germline): SGDLS, YYNGEE. This CDR3 reads CASSSLTDTSSYNEQFF. The CDR3 bases are TGTGCCAGCAGCTCGCTGACAGACACGAGCTCCTACAATGAGCAGTTCTTC.

V and J are TRBV25-1 and TRBJ2-1, with D possibly TRBD2 on 6 matching bases. Germline V gene lookup returns CDR1 MGHDK and CDR2 SYGVNS. The CDR3 is 16 residues long. The ends were cut back, 6 bases at V and 7 bases at J, with 22 bases in the middle. Here the CDR3 DNA reads TGTGCCAGCAGCCCCGGGGGACGAGCGCTTCGGAATGAGCAGTTCTTC. It encodes CASSPGGRALRNEQFF. Filled out from reference TRBV25-1 and TRBJ2-1, the complete variable domain reads EADIYQTPRYLVIGTGKKITLECSQTMGHDKMYWYQQDPGMELHLIHYSYGVNSTEKGDLSSESTVSRIRTEHFPLTLESARPSHTSQYLCASSPGGRALRNEQFFGPGTRLTVL.

The chain uses TRBV29-1 and TRBJ1-4; D gene unclear. The V gene's germline CDR1 is SQVTM and CDR2 ANQGSEA. The CDR3 is 13 amino acids. The V end lost 6 bases, the J end lost 5 bases, and 13 bases lay between the germline ends. CDR3 amino acids: CSVGDTRNEKLFF. As DNA, the CDR3 is TGCAGCGTCGGAGACACCCGAAATGAAAAACTGTTTTTT. Variable domain in full (rest from reference TRBV29-1 and TRBJ1-4): SAVISQKPSRDICQRGTSLTIQCQVDSQVTMMFWYRQQPGQSLTLIATANQGSEATYESGFVIDKFPISRPNLTFSTLTVSNMSPEDSSIYLCSVGDTRNEKLFFGSGTQLSVL.